This T cell receptor (beta chain) stems from a study of PD-1 blockade in classical Hodgkin lymphoma. Study-wide background: Nivolumab was given intravenously to patients at 3 mg/kg every 2 weeks. Study conclusions and caveats: Some patients began nivolumab under 1 year after ASCT. These patients were excluded from later analyses.

Assay used: immunoSEQ multiplex PCR; TCRdb lists only in-frame clones, some missing. The table lists 34,000 or so clones, 90% to 95% of them singletons. Regarding this clone: Its antigen is not identified.

Time point denoted: cycle 4 day 1 (C4D1), after less than 7 weeks of nivolumab. All patients experienced relapse after autologous stem cell transplantation, and brentuximab vedotin exposure was variable. Out of thawed PBMCs, magnetic negative selection purified CD4+ T cells. Per the germline V gene, CDR1 is MRHNA and CDR2 is SNTAGT. Trimming cost V 6 bases and J 6 bases, with 14 bases left between them. CDR3 size: 13 residues. This specimen was CD4+ T cells from blood, taken before the fourth cycle of nivolumab. The clonotype comes from a human donor with classical Hodgkin lymphoma. The rearrangement uses TRBV6-4 and TRBJ1-2; perhaps TRBD1 as D (6 bases). The DNA for the CDR3 is TGTGCCAGCAGCGCACAGGGTTCGGATGGCTACACCTTC. This gives the protein CASSAQGSDGYTF.